Here is one T cell receptor (beta chain) with its context. This sample stems from a study of shared clonotypes between healthy human individuals. Naive CD8 cells were CD45RO-negative, positively selected for CCR7, excluding terminally differentiated effector memory CD45RA+ cells. The V end was cut by 5 bases, the J end by 2 bases, with 12 bases between. Germline CDR1 and CDR2: SQVTM and ANQGSEA. The CDR3 is 13 residues long. Clones were read by immunoSEQ multiplex PCR, and TCRdb kept only the in-frame ones, dropping some. The data contain fewer than 700,000 clones, 85% to 95% of them seen just once; the ten biggest clones take up about 0.11%.

The sample comprised naive CD8+ T cells sorted from blood. The receptor's source is a woman in her twenties or thirties in good health. The chain combines TRBV29-1 with TRBJ1-1; D is undetermined. The CDR3 bases are TGCAGCGTTTACCCGGATGGCAACACTGAAGCTTTCTTT. Translating it yields CSVYPDGNTEAFF.